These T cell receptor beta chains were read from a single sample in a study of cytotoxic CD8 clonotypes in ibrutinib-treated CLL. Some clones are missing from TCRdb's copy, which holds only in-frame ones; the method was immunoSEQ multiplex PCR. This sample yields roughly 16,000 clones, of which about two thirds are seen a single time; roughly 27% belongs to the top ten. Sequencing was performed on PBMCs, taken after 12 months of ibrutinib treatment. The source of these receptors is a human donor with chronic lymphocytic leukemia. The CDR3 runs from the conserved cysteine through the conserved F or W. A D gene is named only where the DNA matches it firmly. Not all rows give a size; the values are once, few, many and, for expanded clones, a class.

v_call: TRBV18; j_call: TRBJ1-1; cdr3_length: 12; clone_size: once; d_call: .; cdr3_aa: CASSPQSLEAFF; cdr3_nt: TGTGCCAGCTCCCCTCAGTCCCTTGAAGCTTTCTTT
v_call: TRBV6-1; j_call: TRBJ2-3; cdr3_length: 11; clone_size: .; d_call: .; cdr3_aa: CATALVDTQYF; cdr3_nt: TGTGCCACCGCATTGGTGGATACGCAGTATTTT
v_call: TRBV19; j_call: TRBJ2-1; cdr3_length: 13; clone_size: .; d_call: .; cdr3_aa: CASSIRARNEQFF; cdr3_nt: TGTGCCAGTAGTATTAGAGCCAGGAATGAGCAGTTCTTC
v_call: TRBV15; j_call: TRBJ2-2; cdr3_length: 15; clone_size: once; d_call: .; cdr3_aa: CATSRDGPMSGELFF; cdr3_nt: TGTGCCACCAGCAGAGATGGTCCCATGTCCGGGGAGCTGTTTTTT
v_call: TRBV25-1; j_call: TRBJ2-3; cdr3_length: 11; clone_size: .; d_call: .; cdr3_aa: CASTSTDTQYF; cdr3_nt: TGTGCCAGCACCAGCACAGATACGCAGTATTTT
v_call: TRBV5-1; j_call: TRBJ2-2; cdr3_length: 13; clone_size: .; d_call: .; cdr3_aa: CASRRGHTGELFF; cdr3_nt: TGCGCCAGCAGGAGGGGCCACACCGGGGAGCTGTTTTTT
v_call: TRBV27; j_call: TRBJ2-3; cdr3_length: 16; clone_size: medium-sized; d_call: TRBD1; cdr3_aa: CASSPWTGMVTDTQYF; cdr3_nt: TGTGCCAGCAGTCCCTGGACAGGGATGGTCACAGATACGCAGTATTTT
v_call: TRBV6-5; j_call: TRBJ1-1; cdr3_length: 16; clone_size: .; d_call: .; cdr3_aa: CASSYYRPVANTEAFF; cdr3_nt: TGTGCCAGCAGTTACTACCGACCGGTAGCGAACACTGAAGCTTTCTTT
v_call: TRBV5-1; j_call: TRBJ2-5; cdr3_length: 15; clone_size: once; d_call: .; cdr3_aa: CASSLERVPGETQYF; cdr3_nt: TGCGCCAGCAGCTTGGAGAGAGTACCGGGAGAGACCCAGTACTTC
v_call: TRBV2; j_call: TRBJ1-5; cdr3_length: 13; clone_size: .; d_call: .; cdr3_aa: CASSVGGNQPQHF; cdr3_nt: TGTGCCAGCAGTGTAGGGGGCAATCAGCCCCAGCATTTT
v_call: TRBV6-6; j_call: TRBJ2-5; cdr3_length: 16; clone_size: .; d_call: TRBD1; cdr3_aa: CASSYRDRALQETQYF; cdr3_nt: TGTGCCAGCAGTTACCGGGACAGGGCTTTACAAGAGACCCAGTACTTC
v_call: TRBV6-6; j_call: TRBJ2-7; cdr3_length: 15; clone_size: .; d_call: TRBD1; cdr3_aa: CASSYVDRVAPEQYF; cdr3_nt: TGTGCCAGCAGTTACGTCGACAGGGTGGCTCCCGAGCAGTACTTC
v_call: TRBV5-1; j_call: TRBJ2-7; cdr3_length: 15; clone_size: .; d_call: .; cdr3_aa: CASSFRGDPTGEQYF; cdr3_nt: TGCGCCAGCAGCTTCAGGGGGGACCCTACGGGAGAGCAGTACTTC